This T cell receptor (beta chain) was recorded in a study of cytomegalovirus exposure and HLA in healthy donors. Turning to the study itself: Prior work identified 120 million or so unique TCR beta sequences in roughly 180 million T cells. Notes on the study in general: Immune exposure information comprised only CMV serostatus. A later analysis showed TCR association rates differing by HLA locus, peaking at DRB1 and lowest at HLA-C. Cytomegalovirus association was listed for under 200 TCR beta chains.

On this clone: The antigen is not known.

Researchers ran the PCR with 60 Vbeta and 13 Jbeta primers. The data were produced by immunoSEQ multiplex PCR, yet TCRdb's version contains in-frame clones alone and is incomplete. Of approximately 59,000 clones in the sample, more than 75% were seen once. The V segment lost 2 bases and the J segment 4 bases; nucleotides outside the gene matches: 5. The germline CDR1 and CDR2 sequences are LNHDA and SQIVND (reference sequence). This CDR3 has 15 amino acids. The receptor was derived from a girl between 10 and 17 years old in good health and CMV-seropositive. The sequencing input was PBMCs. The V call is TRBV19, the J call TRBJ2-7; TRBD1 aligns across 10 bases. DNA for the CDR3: TGTGCCAGTAGTATAACCCGGACAGGGGGATACGAGCAGTACTTC. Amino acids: CASSITRTGGYEQYF.